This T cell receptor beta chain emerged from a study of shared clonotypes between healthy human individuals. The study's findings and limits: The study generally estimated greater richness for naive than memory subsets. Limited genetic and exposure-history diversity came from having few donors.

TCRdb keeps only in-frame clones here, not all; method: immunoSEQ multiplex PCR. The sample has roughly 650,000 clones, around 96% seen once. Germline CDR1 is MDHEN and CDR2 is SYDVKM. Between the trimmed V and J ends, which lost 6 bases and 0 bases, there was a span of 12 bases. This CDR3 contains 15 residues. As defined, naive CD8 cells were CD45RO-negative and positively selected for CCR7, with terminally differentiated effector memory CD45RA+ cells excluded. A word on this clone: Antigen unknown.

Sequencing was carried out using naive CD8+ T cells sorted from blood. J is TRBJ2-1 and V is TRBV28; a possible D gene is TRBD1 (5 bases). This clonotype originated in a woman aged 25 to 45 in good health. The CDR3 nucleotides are TGTGCCAGCAGGGAAGGGGCCTACTCCTACAATGAGCAGTTCTTC. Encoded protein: CASREGAYSYNEQFF.